The source of this T cell receptor beta chain is a study of T cell repertoires in cytomegalovirus infection. Whole-study context: The authors relied on CMV epitopes, both recently identified HLA-C-restricted and well-studied HLA-B-restricted. Public TCR beta signatures provided an indication of both CMV infection and a matching HLA type.

Overall study results and limits: Public TCR beta family frequency separated CMV-and-HLA carriers, including in an independent cohort. Dominating the ex vivo response were TCR beta clonotypes that were CMV-specific and HLA-C-restricted.

This clonotype was found a few times. The target antigen is unknown. One entry per CDR3 protein results from TCRdb running MiXCR on the reads. The table shows 150,000 or so distinct CDR3 sequences, with 32% occurring only once. The CDR3 has 12 residues. The germline V gene encodes CDR1 MNHEY and CDR2 SMNVEV (reference sequence). Trimming removed 3 bases from V and 9 bases from J, with 9 bases in between. The genes are TRBV27 and TRBJ2-1; D not resolved. The source is a human donor in good health (CMV status not recorded). Some clones in this sample may be carry-over from other donors' samples. The input for sequencing was CD8+ T cells from cultured PBMCs, taken from culture after CMV antigen stimulation. CDR3 sequence reads: CASSFSFGEQFF. The CDR3 DNA reads TGTGCCAGCAGTTTTTCGTTCGGTGAGCAGTTCTTC.